The text below deals with one T cell receptor (beta chain). Produced via immunoSEQ multiplex PCR; TCRdb's table is partial and in-frame only. There are around 150,000 clones in the sample; approximately 79% occur only once, and approximately 18% lies in the top ten. This entry belongs to a study of blood T cell repertoires in COVID-19. The CDR3 spans 15 residues. Trimming took 6 bases from V and 6 from J; bases not matched to a gene: 10. The germline gives CDR1 MNHEY, CDR2 SMNVEV (reference sequence). The chain couples TRBV27 to TRBJ2-7; 11 nucleotides match TRBD1. This clonotype was sampled from a woman older than 75 with acute or convalescent COVID-19. The sequenced sample consisted of peripheral blood. The DNA of the CDR3 is TGTGCCAGCAGACCCGGACAGGGGGCGAGGTTCGAGCAGTACTTC. Amino acid sequence: CASRPGQGARFEQYF.